This is a list of T cell receptor beta chains from one sample in a study of blood T cells in healthy people across ages. MiXCR, run by TCRdb on the 5' RACE reads, gives a single entry per CDR3 protein. This repertoire shows 710,000 or so distinct CDR3 sequences, approximately 29% found once; its top ten account for just over 15%. The sequenced sample consisted of blood. All receptors derive from a woman of 80 years or more in good health. Both conserved end residues are trimmed from each CDR3. A D gene is named only where the DNA matches it firmly.

D	V	J	CDR3
.	TRBV20-1	TRBJ2-4	SARDQAGGGGY
.	TRBV20-1	TRBJ2-5	SARAVHTQY
.	TRBV5-1	TRBJ1-1	ASSLRSGEGTEAF
TRBD1	TRBV14	TRBJ1-1	ASSRSQGIGTEAF
.	TRBV27	TRBJ2-3	AGSLYGQNTDTQY
TRBD2	TRBV20-1	TRBJ2-1	SARGLPGLGPYNEQF
.	TRBV7-8	TRBJ2-7	ASSLVEANEQY
.	TRBV5-5	TRBJ2-1	ASSMYGSSSDNEQF
TRBD2	TRBV20-1	TRBJ2-5	SARRLAGGSRETQY
TRBD2	TRBV7-8	TRBJ2-1	ASTLAIRETSLNEQF
TRBD2	TRBV20-1	.	SARDLGLVQETQY
TRBD2	TRBV5-1	TRBJ2-1	ASSLLAGGLFNEQF
.	TRBV20-1	TRBJ1-1	SASREAF
.	TRBV5-3	TRBJ2-7	ARSLRHSYEQY
TRBD1	TRBV10-3	TRBJ1-2	AISGQGLNYGYT
TRBD2	TRBV12-3/TRBV12-4	TRBJ2-1	ASSRSGGSHNEQF
TRBD1	TRBV7-2	.	ASSINTGALTEQY
TRBD1	TRBV20-1	TRBJ1-2	SARPSTGLGYGYT
.	TRBV5-1	TRBJ2-4	ASSLGQAKNIQY
TRBD1	TRBV5-1	TRBJ1-2	ASSLGQGTLRGYT
.	TRBV30	TRBJ2-1	AWSVPYNEQF
TRBD2	TRBV29-1	TRBJ2-7	SAPGLAGEQY
.	TRBV30	TRBJ2-7	AWNPLGAGSHEQY
.	TRBV5-1	TRBJ2-1	ASSLQGTSYNEQF
TRBD1	TRBV30	TRBJ1-5	AWNDRVGQPQH
.	TRBV7-9	TRBJ2-1	ASSPYGTYNEQF
TRBD1	TRBV10-3	TRBJ1-2	AISESRTGEGYT
.	TRBV4-2	TRBJ1-2	ASSRGTGTGYGYT
TRBD2	TRBV7-3	TRBJ2-6	ASSPRGGVGANVLT
.	TRBV6-5	TRBJ1-4	ASSYRGRDNEKRF
.	TRBV5-1	TRBJ2-5	ASSLSEGTQY
TRBD1	TRBV5-1	TRBJ2-7	ASSIGTDYEQY
TRBD1	TRBV12-3/TRBV12-4	TRBJ2-3	ASSGDRGWSTDTQY
TRBD2	TRBV7-8	TRBJ2-7	ASSTSGGEQY
TRBD1	TRBV12-3/TRBV12-4	TRBJ2-5	ASSMGTGAAGY
.	TRBV12-3/TRBV12-4	TRBJ2-3	ASSFGPADTQY
.	TRBV9	TRBJ2-2	ASSPSGSFNTGELF
.	TRBV6-2/TRBV6-3	TRBJ1-2	ASTFGGGLNYGYT
.	TRBV9	TRBJ2-1	ASSVEQGLEQF
TRBD2	TRBV20-1	TRBJ2-7	SARDTLAGGYEQY
.	TRBV20-1	TRBJ1-5	SARGWEGVQPQH
TRBD2	TRBV5-1	TRBJ2-1	ASSLSGITYNEQF
.	TRBV5-1	TRBJ2-5	ASSLATTQETQY